This TCR beta chain was captured in a study of T cells in localized non-small cell lung cancer. Notes on the study in general: An association was observed between higher blood T cell density and longer overall survival. Across samples, adjacent lung featured a median roughly 50 of the top 100 tumor clones. Tumor samples were not multi-region, leaving intratumor heterogeneity unexcluded. Peak T cell clonality was found in uninvolved adjacent lung, exceeding tumor.

TCRdb's table, derived via immunoSEQ multiplex PCR, lists solely in-frame clones and lacks some. The repertoire holds about 52,000 clones, with 80% as singletons. As to this clone: Its antigen is unidentified.

Germline CDR1 and CDR2: SGHTA and FQGNSA. V shed 3 bases and J 4 bases; nucleotides not matched to a gene: 7. The CDR3 extends over 15 amino acids. The sequencing here drew on PBMCs, taken before any cancer treatment. This sequence originates from a woman aged 40-69 years with stage II lung adenocarcinoma. The chain employs TRBV7-2 and TRBJ2-3; 7 bases match TRBD1. CDR3 coding DNA: TGTGCCAGCAGCTTCGGGACAGTAGGGCCAGATACGCAGTATTTT. Amino acid sequence: CASSFGTVGPDTQYF.